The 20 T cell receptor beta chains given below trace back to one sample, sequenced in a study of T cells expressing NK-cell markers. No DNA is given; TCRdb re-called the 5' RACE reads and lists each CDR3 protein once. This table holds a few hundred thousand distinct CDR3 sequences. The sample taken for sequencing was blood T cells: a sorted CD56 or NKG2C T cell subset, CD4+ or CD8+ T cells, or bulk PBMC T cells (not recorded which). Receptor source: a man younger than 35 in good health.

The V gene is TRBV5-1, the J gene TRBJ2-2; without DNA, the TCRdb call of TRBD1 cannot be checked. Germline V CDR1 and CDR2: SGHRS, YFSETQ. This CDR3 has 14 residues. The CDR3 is CASTGGITTGELFF.

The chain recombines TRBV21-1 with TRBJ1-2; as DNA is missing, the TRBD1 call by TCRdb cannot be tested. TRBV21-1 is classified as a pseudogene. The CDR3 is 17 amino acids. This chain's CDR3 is CASSKWGREPTPMSYTF.

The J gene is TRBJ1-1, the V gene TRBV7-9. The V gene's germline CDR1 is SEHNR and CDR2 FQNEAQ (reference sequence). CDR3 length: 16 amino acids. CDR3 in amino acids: CASSLNRRPRNTEAFF.

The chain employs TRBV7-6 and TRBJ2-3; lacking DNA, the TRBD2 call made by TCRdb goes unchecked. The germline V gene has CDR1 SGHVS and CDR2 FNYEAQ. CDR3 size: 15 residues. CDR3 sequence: CASSPGIAGSDTQYF.

The CDR3 sequence: CAWSKGSRHTF. The chain has TRBV30 and TRBJ1-2. The CDR3 is made up of 11 amino acids. Germline loops: CDR1 GTSNPN, CDR2 SVGIG (reference sequence).

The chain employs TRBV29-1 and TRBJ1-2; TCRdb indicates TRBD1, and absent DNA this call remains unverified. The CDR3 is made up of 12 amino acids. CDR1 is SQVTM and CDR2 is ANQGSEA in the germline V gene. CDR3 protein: CSVAGTSYGYTF.

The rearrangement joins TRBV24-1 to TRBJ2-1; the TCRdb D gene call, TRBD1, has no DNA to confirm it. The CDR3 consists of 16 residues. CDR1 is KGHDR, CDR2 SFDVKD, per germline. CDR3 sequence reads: CATSDRGQDGLDEQFF.

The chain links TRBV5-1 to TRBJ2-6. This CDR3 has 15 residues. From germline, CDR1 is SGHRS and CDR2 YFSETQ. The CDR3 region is CATSDGSSGANVLTF.

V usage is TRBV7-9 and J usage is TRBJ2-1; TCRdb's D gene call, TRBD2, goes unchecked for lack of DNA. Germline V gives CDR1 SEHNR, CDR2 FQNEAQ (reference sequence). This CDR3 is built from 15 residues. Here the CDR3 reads CASSGTSGSGNEQFF. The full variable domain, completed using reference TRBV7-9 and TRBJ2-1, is DTGVSQNPRHKITKRGQNVTFRCDPISEHNRLYWYRQTLGQGPEFLTYFQNEAQLEKSRLLSDRFSAERPKGSFSTLEIQRTEQGDSAMYLCASSGTSGSGNEQFFGPGTRLTVL.

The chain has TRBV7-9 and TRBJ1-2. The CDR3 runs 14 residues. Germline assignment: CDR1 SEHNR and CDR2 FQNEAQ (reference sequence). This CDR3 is CASSLGQRNYGYTF.

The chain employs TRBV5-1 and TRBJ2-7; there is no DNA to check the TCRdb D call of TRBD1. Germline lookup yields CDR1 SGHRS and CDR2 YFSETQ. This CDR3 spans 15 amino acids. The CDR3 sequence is CASSLATGMAYEQYF.

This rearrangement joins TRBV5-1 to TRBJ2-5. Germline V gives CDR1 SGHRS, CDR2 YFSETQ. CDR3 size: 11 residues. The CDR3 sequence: CASSFQETQYF.

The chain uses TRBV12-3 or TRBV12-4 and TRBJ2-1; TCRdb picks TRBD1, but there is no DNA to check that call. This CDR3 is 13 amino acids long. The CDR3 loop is CASRGSGGNEQFF.

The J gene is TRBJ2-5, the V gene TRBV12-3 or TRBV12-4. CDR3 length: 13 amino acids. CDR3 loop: CASSLYTSGTQYF.

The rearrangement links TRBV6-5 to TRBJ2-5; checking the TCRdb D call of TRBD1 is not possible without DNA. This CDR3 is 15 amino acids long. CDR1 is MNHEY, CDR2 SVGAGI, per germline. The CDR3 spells CASSYFPTGSETQYF.

The chain's CDR3 is CASSLGLAEQETQYF. The rearrangement uses TRBV7-9 and TRBJ2-5; as DNA is missing, the TRBD2 call by TCRdb cannot be tested. Germline lookup yields CDR1 SEHNR and CDR2 FQNEAQ (reference sequence). The CDR3 extends over 15 amino acids.

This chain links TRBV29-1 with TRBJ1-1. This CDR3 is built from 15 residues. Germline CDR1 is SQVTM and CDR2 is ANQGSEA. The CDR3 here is CSVDHMRAGGTEAFF. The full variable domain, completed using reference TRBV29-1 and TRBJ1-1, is SAVISQKPSRDICQRGTSLTIQCQVDSQVTMMFWYRQQPGQSLTLIATANQGSEATYESGFVIDKFPISRPNLTFSTLTVSNMSPEDSSIYLCSVDHMRAGGTEAFFGQGTRLTVV.

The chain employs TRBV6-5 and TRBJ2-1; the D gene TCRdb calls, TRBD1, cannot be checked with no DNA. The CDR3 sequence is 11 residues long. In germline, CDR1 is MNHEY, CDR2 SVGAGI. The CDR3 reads CATHRGLEQFF.

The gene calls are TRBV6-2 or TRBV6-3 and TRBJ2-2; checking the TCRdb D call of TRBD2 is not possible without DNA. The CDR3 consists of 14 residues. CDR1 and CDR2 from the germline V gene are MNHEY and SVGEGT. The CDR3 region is CASSLHSGSGELFF.

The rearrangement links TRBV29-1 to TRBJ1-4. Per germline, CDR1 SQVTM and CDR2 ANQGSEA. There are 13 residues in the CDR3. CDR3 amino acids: CSVGGSQNEKLFF.